These 17 T cell receptor beta chains share one sample of origin, sequenced in a study of T cell changes during pregnancy in multiple sclerosis. Method: immunoSEQ multiplex PCR; TCRdb's copy keeps in-frame clones and lacks some. The sample contains about 40,000 clones, approximately 92% of which appear only once. The sequencing here drew on peripheral blood, taken before pregnancy. These receptors all come from a female donor with multiple sclerosis, enrolled in a pregnancy study.

The chain recombines TRBV28 with TRBJ2-5; D remains unclear. This CDR3 has 16 amino acids. Looked up from germline, CDR1 is MDHEN and CDR2 is SYDVKM. The V end was cut by 4 bases, the J end by 5 bases, with 20 bases between. CDR3 DNA: TGTGCCAGCAGTTCCCCTCTTCGCCGATCGCGGGAGACCCAGTACTTC. It codes for CASSSPLRRSRETQYF.

The chain joins TRBV4-1 to TRBJ1-2; the D gene is possibly TRBD1 (6 bases). Per germline, CDR1 MGHRA and CDR2 YSYEKL. V was cut by 1 base and J by 8 bases, with 11 bases left in between. This CDR3 has 13 residues. The DNA of the CDR3 is TGCGCCAGCAGCCAAGGACGACAGGAGGGCTACACCTTC. Protein sequence: CASSQGRQEGYTF.

V and J are TRBV19 and TRBJ1-3, with D hard to call. The CDR3 totals 16 residues. The germline gives CDR1 LNHDA, CDR2 SQIVND (reference sequence). The V end was cut by 9 bases, the J end by 0 bases, with 18 bases between. The chain's CDR3 is CASHTREPHSGNTIYF. Written as DNA, the CDR3 is TGTGCCAGCCACACCCGGGAGCCGCACTCTGGAAACACCATATATTTT.

The chain uses TRBV28 and TRBJ1-2; TRBD1 agrees at 7 bases. With V trimmed by 4 bases and J by 0 bases, 14 bases remained unmatched. The CDR3 extends over 18 amino acids. Germline CDR1 and CDR2: MDHEN and SYDVKM. The CDR3 bases are TGTGCCAGCAGTTCCCCGACAGGGTGGGGACGAGCTAACTATGGCTACACCTTC. This translates into CASSSPTGWGRANYGYTF.

This clone has a handful of counts. The genes are TRBV9 and TRBJ1-1; D unresolved. The germline CDR1 and CDR2 sequences are SGDLS and YYNGEE. Trimming shortened V by 4 bases and J by 11 bases, and 15 bases separated the two germline ends. The CDR3 is 12 amino acids. CDR3 residues: CASSPSSGWAFF. CDR3 nucleotides: TGTGCCAGCAGCCCCTCGAGCGGTTGGGCTTTCTTT.

The chain carries TRBV11-3 and TRBJ2-3, with D unresolved. CDR1 and CDR2 from the germline V gene are SGHNT and YENEEA. V was shortened by 3 bases and J by 2 bases, with 12 bases between the two germline ends. The CDR3 totals 15 residues. DNA for the CDR3: TGTGCCAGCAGCTTCGGTACTCGCGACACAGATACGCAGTATTTT. It translates to CASSFGTRDTDTQYF.

This clone was detected once. The rearrangement joins TRBV11-3 to TRBJ1-1; TRBD1 aligns across 9 bases. Per the germline V gene, CDR1 is SGHNT and CDR2 is YENEEA. The CDR3 loop spans 14 amino acids. J was trimmed by 4 bases and V by 5 bases; bases with no gene match: 5. The CDR3 loop reads CASSATQGATEAFF. The DNA of the CDR3 is TGTGCCAGCAGCGCAACACAGGGGGCCACTGAAGCTTTCTTT.

The V gene is TRBV29-1, the J gene TRBJ1-4, with 11 bases that match TRBD1. Germline values: CDR1 SQVTM, CDR2 ANQGSEA. Trimming removed 7 bases from V and 6 bases from J; junction bases left unmatched: 4. This CDR3 spans 13 amino acids. CDR3 protein: CSAGTGGYEKLFF. As DNA, the CDR3 is TGCAGCGCCGGGACAGGGGGTTATGAAAAACTGTTTTTT.

This rearrangement joins TRBV30 to TRBJ2-3, with a possible D match to TRBD2 (6 bases). The CDR3 extends over 14 amino acids. CDR1 is GTSNPN and CDR2 is SVGIG in the germline V gene (reference sequence). V lost 4 bases to trimming and J lost 2 bases, with 13 bases between them. The CDR3 sequence: CAWIAEGVTDTQYF. In DNA, the CDR3 is TGTGCCTGGATAGCGGAAGGGGTCACAGATACGCAGTATTTT. The whole variable domain, remainder taken from reference TRBV30 and TRBJ2-3, is SQTIHQWPATLVQPVGSPLSLECTVEGTSNPNLYWYRQAAGRGLQLLFYSVGIGQISSEVPQNLSASRPQDRQFILSSKKLLLSDSGFYLCAWIAEGVTDTQYFGPGTRLTVL.

This clone is medium-sized within its sample. V gene TRBV7-3 combines with J gene TRBJ2-3; weak D call: TRBD2 (6 bases). The ends were cut back, 0 bases at V and 5 bases at J, with 12 bases in the middle. The CDR3 contains 15 residues. Germline V gene sequence: CDR1 SGHTA, CDR2 FQGTGA. The CDR3 here is CASSLTASDIDTQYF. As DNA, the CDR3 is TGTGCCAGCAGCTTAACGGCTAGCGATATAGATACGCAGTATTTT.

The chain recombines TRBV14 with TRBJ2-7; 10 bases match TRBD2. This CDR3 has 19 amino acids. From germline, CDR1 is SGHDN and CDR2 FVKESK. After removal of 0 bases from V and 2 bases from J, the junction contained 13 bases not matched to a gene. The CDR3 loop reads CASSQEGLAYPPGTYEQYF. CDR3 coding DNA: TGTGCCAGCAGCCAAGAGGGACTAGCGTACCCCCCGGGGACCTACGAGCAGTACTTC. The full variable domain, completed using reference TRBV14 and TRBJ2-7, is EAGVTQFPSHSVIEKGQTVTLRCDPISGHDNLYWYRRVMGKEIKFLLHFVKESKQDESGMPNNRFLAERTGGTYSTLKVQPAELEDSGVYFCASSQEGLAYPPGTYEQYFGPGTRLTVT.

V gene TRBV7-9 combines with J gene TRBJ1-2, with D possibly being TRBD1 (5 bases). This CDR3 is 14 amino acids long. Germline CDR1 SEHNR, CDR2 FQNEAQ (reference sequence). V was shortened by 5 bases and J by 6 bases, with 16 bases between the two germline ends. The CDR3 loop reads CASSEWGEWHGYTF. The CDR3 coding sequence is TGTGCCAGCAGCGAGTGGGGGGAATGGCATGGCTACACCTTC. The full variable domain, rest sourced from reference TRBV7-9 and TRBJ1-2, is DTGVSQNPRHKITKRGQNVTFRCDPISEHNRLYWYRQTLGQGPEFLTYFQNEAQLEKSRLLSDRFSAERPKGSFSTLEIQRTEQGDSAMYLCASSEWGEWHGYTFGSGTRLTVV.

The chain recombines TRBV4-1 with TRBJ2-7, with 7 bases that match TRBD1. CDR1 and CDR2 from the germline V gene are MGHRA and YSYEKL. The CDR3 length is 19 residues. The junction had 22 bases not matched to a gene; V was cut back by 1 base and J by 7 bases. CDR3: CASSQVLLPRQGFTIEQYF. The CDR3 DNA reads as TGCGCCAGCAGCCAAGTTTTACTACCCAGACAGGGATTTACGATAGAGCAGTACTTC.

The chain has TRBV9 and TRBJ1-2; 7 nucleotides align to TRBD1. The V gene end was trimmed by 0 bases and the J gene end by 2 bases; junction bases not matched to a gene: 7. CDR1 is SGDLS and CDR2 is YYNGEE in the germline V gene. The CDR3 is 16 residues long. The CDR3 here is CASSVDPGTENYGYTF. The DNA of the CDR3 is TGTGCCAGCAGCGTAGACCCCGGGACAGAAAACTATGGCTACACCTTC.

The V gene is TRBV28, the J gene TRBJ2-7; 9 bases map to TRBD2. This CDR3 region has 14 residues. Germline V CDR1 and CDR2: MDHEN, SYDVKM. Trimming took 4 bases from V and 1 from J; bases not matched to a gene: 2. CDR3 sequence reads: CASSWAGGSYEQYF. CDR3 coding DNA: TGTGCCAGCAGTTGGGCGGGAGGGTCCTACGAGCAGTACTTC.

CDR3 residues: CASMDNQETQYF. CDR3 sequence (DNA): TGTGCCAGCATGGACAACCAAGAGACCCAGTACTTC. The rearrangement uses TRBV5-4 and TRBJ2-5, with D possibly matching TRBD1 (5 bases). V was trimmed by 6 bases and J by 0 bases, leaving 6 bases between them. Per germline, CDR1 SGHNT and CDR2 YYREEE (reference sequence). There are 12 residues in the CDR3.

This chain links TRBV9 with TRBJ2-7; TRBD1 matches 8 bases. CDR1 is SGDLS and CDR2 is YYNGEE in the germline V gene. This CDR3 contains 15 residues. Trimming took 3 bases from V and 1 from J; bases not matched to a gene: 6. The CDR3 protein is CASSEAGGSSYEQYF. DNA for the CDR3: TGTGCCAGCAGCGAGGCAGGGGGCAGTTCCTACGAGCAGTACTTC. Looking up the rest from reference TRBV9 and TRBJ2-7 gives the full variable domain: DSGVTQTPKHLITATGQRVTLRCSPRSGDLSVYWYQQSLDQGLQFLIQYYNGEERAKGNILERFSAQQFPDLHSELNLSSLELGDSALYFCASSEAGGSSYEQYFGPGTRLTVT.